Presented here are 23 T cell receptor beta chains from one specimen sequenced in a study of OX40 agonist ivuxolimab in advanced cancers. Here immunoSEQ multiplex PCR was the method, and the copy in TCRdb shows in-frame clones only, minus some. The table lists under 30,000 clones, 65% to 80% of them singletons. The sequences come from CD4+ or CD8+ T cells sorted from blood, collected in a trial of the OX40 agonist ivuxolimab. Every receptor here comes from an adult with an advanced solid tumor such as melanoma, head and neck, liver or kidney cancer.

This chain uses TRBV7-9 with TRBJ1-5; D is perhaps TRBD1 (6 bases). Trimming shortened V by 5 bases and J by 1 base, and 12 bases separated the two germline ends. The CDR3 sequence is 15 residues long. Germline V gene sequence: CDR1 SEHNR, CDR2 FQNEAQ (reference sequence). The CDR3 sequence: CASSHGTLSNQPQHF. As DNA, the CDR3 is TGTGCCAGCAGCCACGGGACACTGAGCAATCAGCCCCAGCATTTT. Supplemented by reference TRBV7-9 and TRBJ1-5, the full variable domain reads DTGVSQNPRHKITKRGQNVTFRCDPISEHNRLYWYRQTLGQGPEFLTYFQNEAQLEKSRLLSDRFSAERPKGSFSTLEIQRTEQGDSAMYLCASSHGTLSNQPQHFGDGTRLSIL.

The chain uses TRBV7-9 and TRBJ2-7; D possibly corresponds to TRBD2 (7 bases). The CDR3 is 15 amino acids. Germline CDR1 SEHNR, CDR2 FQNEAQ (reference sequence). V was trimmed by 7 bases and J by 5 bases, leaving 21 bases between them. As DNA, the CDR3 is TGTGCCAGCACCGACCTAGGACAGCGGGGCCACGAGCAGTACTTC. Encoded protein: CASTDLGQRGHEQYF.

A single count supports this clone. The CDR3 spells CASSYSTGSNTEAFF. The DNA of the CDR3 is TGTGCCAGCAGTTACTCGACAGGGAGTAACACTGAAGCTTTCTTT. The chain carries TRBV6-5 and TRBJ1-1, with 7 bases that match TRBD1. In germline, CDR1 is MNHEY, CDR2 SVGAGI. Unmatched junction bases numbered 3, after V lost 0 bases and J lost 2 bases. The CDR3 runs to 15 residues.

This clone was observed a single time. The gene calls are TRBV5-4 and TRBJ2-7, with D unclear. Germline CDR1 and CDR2: SGHNT and YYREEE (reference sequence). The CDR3 extends over 14 amino acids. Trimming removed 4 bases at V and 4 bases at J, with 15 bases between. CDR3 amino acids: CASSPGPDVYEQYF. The CDR3, as DNA: TGTGCCAGCAGCCCCGGGCCAGATGTATACGAGCAGTACTTC.

V gene TRBV7-9 combines with J gene TRBJ1-1, with D possibly TRBD1 on 5 matching bases. CDR1 is SEHNR and CDR2 is FQNEAQ in the germline V gene (reference sequence). The V gene lost 11 bases and the J gene lost 3 bases, with 13 bases spanning the gap. There are 12 residues in the CDR3. DNA for the CDR3: TGTGCCTGGCTTCGAGGGGACACTGAAGCTTTCTTT. Its protein is CAWLRGDTEAFF.

The chain employs TRBV5-5 and TRBJ2-2, with no clear D. The germline V gene has CDR1 SGHKS and CDR2 YYEKEE (reference sequence). The length of the CDR3 is 13 residues. Deletions cut 0 bases from V and 6 bases from J, with 6 bases between. Here the CDR3 reads CASSLDLAGELFF. CDR3 bases: TGTGCCAGCAGCTTGGATCTCGCCGGGGAGCTGTTTTTT. Full variable domain (missing parts from reference TRBV5-5 and TRBJ2-2): DAGVTQSPTHLIKTRGQQVTLRCSPISGHKSVSWYQQVLGQGPQFIFQYYEKEERGRGNFPDRFSARQFPNYSSELNVNALLLGDSALYLCASSLDLAGELFFGEGSRLTVL.

The chain recombines TRBV9 with TRBJ2-3, with D hard to call. Germline values: CDR1 SGDLS, CDR2 YYNGEE. V lost 6 bases and J 1 base, leaving 15 bases between the germline ends. This CDR3 is built from 15 residues. Written as DNA, the CDR3 is TGTGCCAGCACCCCTTCACTAAGGGGCACAGATACGCAGTATTTT. Protein: CASTPSLRGTDTQYF. Based on the CDR3 plus reference TRBV9 and TRBJ2-3, the full variable domain is DSGVTQTPKHLITATGQRVTLRCSPRSGDLSVYWYQQSLDQGLQFLIQYYNGEERAKGNILERFSAQQFPDLHSELNLSSLELGDSALYFCASTPSLRGTDTQYFGPGTRLTVL.

This clone has just a few counts. The chain combines TRBV5-6 with TRBJ2-3, with a tentative D call TRBD1 (5 bases). Trimming shortened V by 0 bases and J by 5 bases, and 10 bases separated the two germline ends. Germline lookup yields CDR1 SGHDT and CDR2 YYEEEE. The CDR3 sequence is 14 residues long. This CDR3 is CASSLGGGGDTQYF. The CDR3 DNA reads TGTGCCAGCAGCTTGGGGGGCGGCGGAGATACGCAGTATTTT. Complete variable domain (other parts from reference TRBV5-6 and TRBJ2-3): DAGVTQSPTHLIKTRGQQVTLRCSPKSGHDTVSWYQQALGQGPQFIFQYYEEEERQRGNFPDRFSGHQFPNYSSELNVNALLLGDSALYLCASSLGGGGDTQYFGPGTRLTVL.

The chain recombines TRBV7-3 with TRBJ2-3, with TRBD2 identical over 7 bases. CDR1 is SGHTA, CDR2 FQGTGA, per germline. Germline trimming cut 2 bases from V and 6 bases from J; bases unmatched to any gene: 11. The CDR3 spans 16 residues. CDR3 protein: CASSLEASAAGDTQYF. The CDR3 DNA reads TGTGCCAGCAGCTTAGAGGCCAGCGCAGCGGGGGATACGCAGTATTTT.

The chain employs TRBV25-1 and TRBJ1-6; the D gene is possibly TRBD1 (6 bases). The CDR3 length is 13 residues. V lost 6 bases and J lost 6, with 9 bases in between. Germline CDR1 and CDR2: MGHDK and SYGVNS. As DNA, the CDR3 is TGTGCCAGCAGACAGGGATCTAATTCACCCCTCCACTTT. Translated: CASRQGSNSPLHF.

The chain joins TRBV5-6 to TRBJ2-7; D ambiguous. The CDR3 runs 15 residues. Trimming removed 1 base from V and 0 bases from J, with 11 bases in between. The germline V gene has CDR1 SGHDT and CDR2 YYEEEE. The CDR3 spells CASSLSSGSSYEQYF. The CDR3 coding sequence is TGTGCCAGCAGCTTGTCGTCAGGCAGCTCCTACGAGCAGTACTTC.

This sequence joins TRBV5-1 and TRBJ2-7; possible D gene TRBD2, 7 bases. Germline V CDR1 and CDR2: SGHRS, YFSETQ. The CDR3 runs 16 residues. V lost 0 bases to trimming and J lost 6 bases, with 19 bases between them. The CDR3 protein is CASSLASQGTTTEQYF. The CDR3 DNA reads TGCGCCAGCAGCTTGGCCTCGCAGGGGACTACTACCGAGCAGTACTTC.

The chain links TRBV9 to TRBJ2-7, with TRBD2 matching over 7 bases. Germline CDR1 SGDLS, CDR2 YYNGEE. This CDR3 comprises 13 residues. V lost 5 bases, J lost 6 bases, and 8 bases stayed unmatched. The CDR3 DNA follows: TGTGCCAGCAGAGCGGGGCTGGGGGGCGAGCAGTACTTC. It encodes CASRAGLGGEQYF.

The chain links TRBV29-1 to TRBJ1-1, with D possibly TRBD1 on 6 matching bases. The CDR3 spans 12 residues. CDR1 SQVTM and CDR2 ANQGSEA come from the germline V gene. V shed 4 bases and J shed 5 bases, with 11 bases lying between them. The CDR3 DNA reads TGCAGCGTTGCGACAGGAGGGACTGAAGCTTTCTTT. This encodes CSVATGGTEAFF.

The CDR3 loop reads CASSFSSAGGPGYEQFF. The CDR3 DNA reads TGTGCCAGCAGCTTCTCCTCAGCGGGGGGGCCGGGCTATGAGCAGTTCTTC. The V and J genes are TRBV11-2 and TRBJ2-1, with 10 nucleotides matching TRBD2. CDR3 length equals 17 residues. Trimming removed 3 bases from V and 8 bases from J; junction bases left unmatched: 13. From germline, CDR1 is SGHAT and CDR2 FQNNGV. The entire variable domain, with the rest obtained from reference TRBV11-2 and TRBJ2-1, is as follows: EAGVAQSPRYKIIEKRQSVAFWCNPISGHATLYWYQQILGQGPKLLIQFQNNGVVDDSQLPKDRFSAERLKGVDSTLKIQPAKLEDSAVYLCASSFSSAGGPGYEQFFGPGTRLTVL.

The chain joins TRBV7-6 to TRBJ2-3; D may be TRBD1 (6 bases). V was clipped by 5 bases and J by 1 base, with 25 bases between them. The CDR3 is 19 residues long. CDR1 is SGHVS and CDR2 is FNYEAQ in the germline V gene. CDR3 region: CASSQGIGLRFTRTDTQYF. The CDR3 bases are TGTGCCAGCAGCCAGGGGATCGGACTTAGGTTTACCCGCACAGATACGCAGTATTTT.

Here the CDR3 reads CASSLEARGYEEKLFF. As DNA, the CDR3 is TGTGCCAGCAGCTTAGAGGCCAGGGGGTATGAAGAAAAACTGTTTTTT. This rearrangement joins TRBV11-2 to TRBJ1-4, with 7 bases identical to TRBD1. CDR1 is SGHAT, CDR2 FQNNGV, per germline. Unmatched junction bases numbered 9, after V lost 0 bases and J lost 8 bases. The CDR3 is made up of 16 amino acids.

The chain recombines TRBV7-9 with TRBJ1-2; D might be TRBD1 (5 bases). Trimming left V 1 base short and J 2 bases short, with 14 bases between. CDR3 length: 16 amino acids. Germline V gives CDR1 SEHNR, CDR2 FQNEAQ (reference sequence). The CDR3 DNA reads TGTGCCAGCAGCTTAGGAGTCAGGGTTTCAAACTATGGCTACACCTTC. Protein product: CASSLGVRVSNYGYTF.

This rearrangement joins TRBV19 to TRBJ2-7; tentatively, D is TRBD1 (7 bases). CDR3 size: 16 residues. Germline values: CDR1 LNHDA, CDR2 SQIVND (reference sequence). The V end lost 5 bases, the J end lost 4 bases, and 21 bases lay between the germline ends. This CDR3 reads CASSPGGGEGLYEQYF. The DNA for the CDR3 is TGTGCCAGTAGTCCCGGAGGGGGCGAGGGTTTATACGAGCAGTACTTC.

For the CDR3, the DNA is TGTGCCAGTACCTCAGGTTCGTCGTTTGGAAATGAGCAGTTCTTC. It codes for CASTSGSSFGNEQFF. J is TRBJ2-1 and V is TRBV19; no definite D call. Trimming shortened V by 7 bases and J by 7 bases, and 20 bases separated the two germline ends. This CDR3 contains 15 residues. Per the germline V gene, CDR1 is LNHDA and CDR2 is SQIVND (reference sequence).

The J gene is TRBJ2-3, the V gene TRBV10-3; 8 bases align to TRBD1. Trimming removed 2 bases from V and 2 bases from J; junction bases left unmatched: 3. CDR1 is ENHRY, CDR2 SYGVKD, per germline. CDR3 length: 15 residues. The CDR3 bases are TGTGCCATCAGTGAGGGACAGGGACACACAGATACGCAGTATTTT. It translates to CAISEGQGHTDTQYF.

This clone ranks as medium-sized. The rearrangement uses TRBV7-9 and TRBJ2-7; TRBD1 might be the D (5 bases). The CDR3 contains 14 residues. V shed 6 bases and J shed 4 bases, with 16 bases lying between them. Germline V CDR1 and CDR2: SEHNR, FQNEAQ (reference sequence). The CDR3 loop reads CASSQSTVRYEQYF. CDR3 bases: TGTGCCAGCAGTCAATCGACAGTGAGGTACGAGCAGTACTTC.

This clone showed up just a few times. This chain joins TRBV27 and TRBJ2-7, with TRBD1 matching 7 bases. J lost 5 bases, V lost 6 bases, and 13 bases had no gene match. CDR3 length equals 15 residues. Germline V gene data show CDR1 as MNHEY and CDR2 as SMNVEV (reference sequence). The CDR3 coding sequence is TGTGCCAGCAGGCCGTCGACAGGGAGTTGGCACGAGCAGTACTTC. It specifies CASRPSTGSWHEQYF.